The 30 T cell receptor beta chains given below trace back to one sample, sequenced in a study of molecular identifiers for immune sequencing clone quantification. TCRdb redid the calling of the PCR reads with MiXCR, one entry per CDR3 protein. The sample shows around 480,000 distinct CDR3 sequences, less than 30% of them seen only once. What was sequenced was naive CD8+ T cells from blood, with Jurkat cell RNA spiked in. Noted subset: FACS-sorted CD8+CD4-CCR7+CD45RA+ naive T cells. The source of these receptors is a human donor in good health. Some libraries in this study had Jurkat cell RNA spiked in.

The rearrangement uses TRBV4-1 and TRBJ2-1, with 12 bases matching TRBD2. Looked up from germline, CDR1 is MGHRA and CDR2 is YSYEKL. With V trimmed by 0 bases and J by 6 bases, 12 bases remained unmatched. There are 19 residues in the CDR3. CDR3: CASSQDVRLTSGGFNEQFF. The CDR3 DNA follows: TGCGCCAGCAGCCAAGATGTCCGCCTAACTAGCGGGGGGTTCAATGAGCAGTTCTTC.

This clonotype was picked up many times. This chain joins TRBV15 and TRBJ2-7; a possible D gene is TRBD1 (5 bases). CDR3 length equals 13 residues. V lost 1 base to trimming and J lost 3 bases, with 7 bases between them. The V gene's germline CDR1 is LNHNV and CDR2 YYDKDF (reference sequence). The CDR3: CATSRVRDYEQYF. The CDR3 DNA reads TGTGCCACCAGCAGAGTCAGGGACTACGAGCAGTACTTC.

The V gene is TRBV13, the J gene TRBJ1-1; 10 bases fit TRBD1. The CDR3 consists of 15 residues. Per the germline V gene, CDR1 is PRHDT and CDR2 is FYEKMQ (reference sequence). Trimming at V came to 4 bases and at J to 7 bases, leaving 9 bases not matched to a gene. The CDR3 sequence: CASSSMGQGIDEAFF. CDR3 sequence (DNA): TGTGCCAGCAGCTCTATGGGACAGGGGATCGATGAAGCTTTCTTT.

At least ten counts were recorded for this clonotype. The V gene is TRBV7-9, the J gene TRBJ2-5; D gene uncertain. CDR1 and CDR2 from the germline V gene are SEHNR and FQNEAQ (reference sequence). V was clipped by 1 base and J by 0 bases, with 6 bases between them. The CDR3 contains 14 residues. Here the CDR3 DNA reads TGTGCCAGCAGCTTAGAAGGATACCAAGAGACCCAGTACTTC. Translation gives CASSLEGYQETQYF.

This clonotype was detected ten times or more. The V and J genes are TRBV5-1 and TRBJ2-6; 7 positions agree with TRBD1. CDR1 SGHRS and CDR2 YFSETQ come from the germline V gene. V shed 2 bases, J shed 3 bases, and the junction held 2 bases outside the gene matches. This CDR3 has 15 residues. The DNA for the CDR3 is TGCGCCAGCAGCTTCGACAGGGTTGGGGCCAACGTCCTGACTTTC. It encodes CASSFDRVGANVLTF.

V usage is TRBV5-1 and J usage is TRBJ1-1; D may be TRBD1 (5 bases). Germline assignment: CDR1 SGHRS and CDR2 YFSETQ. There are 16 residues in the CDR3. Trimming removed 3 bases at V and 0 bases at J, with 15 bases between. The CDR3, as DNA: TGCGCCAGCAGCTCTACCCCGACAGCTTTGAACACTGAAGCTTTCTTT. This sequence encodes CASSSTPTALNTEAFF.

This clonotype was seen a few times. This chain uses TRBV19 with TRBJ2-7; 7 bases map to TRBD2. The CDR3 is 16 residues long. Germline loops: CDR1 LNHDA, CDR2 SQIVND (reference sequence). The J segment lost 3 bases and the V segment lost 3 bases, leaving 11 bases of the junction unmatched. The CDR3, as DNA: TGTGCCAGTAGTATGATCGGGCTAGCGGCGATCTACGAGCAGTACTTC. Translation: CASSMIGLAAIYEQYF. Full variable domain (missing parts from reference TRBV19 and TRBJ2-7): DGGITQSPKYLFRKEGQNVTLSCEQNLNHDAMYWYRQDPGQGLRLIYYSQIVNDFQKGDIAEGYSVSREKKESFPLTVTSAQKNPTAFYLCASSMIGLAAIYEQYFGPGTRLTVT.

Concerning this clonotype: This CDR3 fails to terminate in the conserved phenylalanine or tryptophan, so it likely reflects a read error. This chain connects TRBV6-6 to TRBJ2-4; D is undetermined. The germline V gene encodes CDR1 MNHNY and CDR2 SVGAGI (reference sequence). The CDR3 sequence is 16 residues long. V shed 0 bases and J shed 9 bases, with 18 bases lying between them. CDR3 sequence (DNA): TGTGCCAGCAGTTACTCGAGTGGCGGTGTTTTGATCATTCAGTACATC. Residues: CASSYSSGGVLIIQYI.

With regard to this clonotype: It may be a read error: a sequence one base away is much more abundant. This chain links TRBV4-3 with TRBJ1-3; no clear D. Germline-derived CDR1 and CDR2 are LGHNA and YSLEER. CDR3 length: 16 amino acids. The CDR3 loop reads CASSQEKGLSGDTIYF. DNA for the CDR3: TGCGCCAGCAGCCAAGAGAAGGGCCTCTCTGGAGACACCATATATTTT.

This clonotype was found once. At one of its ends the junction is not consistent with the germline gene, which may arise from a read error. V and J are TRBV9 and TRBJ1-6; D uncertain. The CDR3 is 13 amino acids. The V gene's germline CDR1 is SGDLS and CDR2 YYNGEE. The CDR3: CASSEMYNSPLPF. CDR3 nucleotide sequence: TGTGCCAGCAGCGAAATGTATAATTCACCCCTCCCCTTT.

V gene TRBV15 combines with J gene TRBJ1-4; D ambiguous. The germline CDR1 and CDR2 sequences are LNHNV and YYDKDF (reference sequence). The length of the CDR3 is 16 residues. The germline V and J ends were trimmed by 1 base and 0 bases, with 9 bases remaining between them. The CDR3 DNA follows: TGTGCCACCAGCAGAGGATATGGTGCAACTAATGAAAAACTGTTTTTT. Its protein is CATSRGYGATNEKLFF.

The chain couples TRBV11-2 to TRBJ2-5, with D tentatively TRBD2 (6 bases). The V end was cut by 5 bases, the J end by 1 base, with 11 bases between. The CDR3 has 14 residues. Germline V gene sequence: CDR1 SGHAT, CDR2 FQNNGV. CDR3 sequence reads: CASSTLRGQETQYF. CDR3 DNA sequence: TGTGCCAGCAGCACCCTGCGGGGCCAAGAGACCCAGTACTTC.

V and J are TRBV27 and TRBJ1-5; no clear D gene. Germline-derived CDR1 and CDR2 are MNHEY and SMNVEV (reference sequence). The CDR3 spans 15 residues. V gave up 6 bases and J gave up 9 bases, with 21 bases separating them. This CDR3 is CASRLVGAGGLPQHF. CDR3 DNA: TGTGCCAGCAGACTCGTTGGAGCCGGAGGTCTGCCCCAGCATTTT.

This clonotype was observed a handful of times. This chain connects TRBV4-1 to TRBJ2-1; D gene ambiguous. This CDR3 has 15 residues. With 4 bases removed from V and 4 bases from J, the gap between germline ends came to 14 bases. The V gene's germline CDR1 is MGHRA and CDR2 YSYEKL. The CDR3 coding sequence is TGCGCCAGCAGCCCACCTCCTGGAAGATACAATGAGCAGTTCTTC. Its translation: CASSPPPGRYNEQFF.

Only a few counts were recorded for this clonotype. V and J are TRBV9 and TRBJ2-1; no reliable D call. Germline CDR1 and CDR2: SGDLS and YYNGEE. Trimming left V 3 bases short and J 1 base short, with 20 bases between. The CDR3 length is 18 residues. CDR3 sequence: CASSAKGLGLKSYNEQFF. CDR3 coding DNA: TGTGCCAGCAGCGCTAAAGGGTTAGGCTTGAAGTCCTACAATGAGCAGTTCTTC.

The chain has TRBV4-2 and TRBJ2-2, with D tentatively TRBD1 (5 bases). The germline CDR1 and CDR2 sequences are LGHNA and YNFKEQ. Between the trimmed V and J ends, which lost 2 bases and 3 bases, there was a span of 16 bases. This CDR3 region has 17 residues. This CDR3 reads CASSQIGQTGDTGELFF. The CDR3, as DNA: TGTGCCAGCAGCCAAATTGGGCAAACAGGAGACACCGGGGAGCTGTTTTTT.

In its sample, this clonotype was seen a few times. The chain uses TRBV20-1 and TRBJ1-2; D not certain. The CDR3 totals 11 residues. V was cut by 3 bases and J by 7 bases, with 9 bases left in between. CDR1 is DFQATT and CDR2 is SNEGSKA in the germline V gene (reference sequence). CDR3 nucleotides: TGCAGTGCTAGGATTGCGAGTGGCTACACCTTC. Residues: CSARIASGYTF.

Many counts were recorded for this clonotype. V is TRBV9 and J is TRBJ2-2; tentative D call: TRBD2 (7 bases). The CDR3 length is 16 residues. CDR1 and CDR2 from the germline V gene are SGDLS and YYNGEE. The V end was cut by 4 bases, the J end by 1 base, with 14 bases between. CDR3 sequence: CASSLRGGENTGELFF. In DNA form, the CDR3 reads TGTGCCAGCAGCTTAAGAGGGGGGGAGAACACCGGGGAGCTGTTTTTT.

The rearrangement links TRBV27 to TRBJ2-1; no clear D. CDR1 and CDR2 from the germline V gene are MNHEY and SMNVEV (reference sequence). CDR3 length: 16 residues. Trimming took 4 bases from V and 7 from J, leaving 20 bases between them. The CDR3 sequence: CASSYLDAGLGNEQFF. CDR3 nucleotide sequence: TGTGCCAGCAGTTATCTGGACGCCGGTTTGGGGAATGAGCAGTTCTTC.

At least ten counts were recorded for this clonotype. The chain recombines TRBV5-1 with TRBJ2-3, with a possible D match to TRBD1 (5 bases). The germline V gene encodes CDR1 SGHRS and CDR2 YFSETQ. This CDR3 region has 12 residues. The ends were cut back, 5 bases at V and 6 bases at J, with 10 bases in the middle. Here the CDR3 DNA reads TGCGCCAGCAGAGGGGCCGGGGATACGCAGTATTTT. Residues: CASRGAGDTQYF.

This clonotype was recorded a few times. The V gene is TRBV29-1, the J gene TRBJ2-1; 10 nucleotides match TRBD2. The CDR3 consists of 13 residues. Looked up from germline, CDR1 is SQVTM and CDR2 is ANQGSEA. J was trimmed by 6 bases and V by 6 bases; bases with no gene match: 5. CDR3 nucleotides: TGCAGCGTCGGAACTAGCGGGGCCAATGAGCAGTTCTTC. It encodes CSVGTSGANEQFF.

CDR3 bases: TGTGCCAGCAGTCCCCCCTTGAGAACGGGAGTGGCTGATACGCAGTATTTT. It yields the protein CASSPPLRTGVADTQYF. The rearrangement joins TRBV28 to TRBJ2-3, with D tentatively TRBD2 (6 bases). Germline V gene sequence: CDR1 MDHEN, CDR2 SYDVKM. V dropped 5 bases and J dropped 6 bases, with 24 bases sitting between them. This CDR3 contains 17 residues.

This clonotype showed up many times. V is TRBV5-1 and J is TRBJ2-7; either TRBD1 or TRBD2 may supply D (5 bases each). CDR1 SGHRS and CDR2 YFSETQ come from the germline V gene. The ends were cut back, 2 bases at V and 2 bases at J, with 14 bases in the middle. The CDR3 totals 15 residues. CDR3 in DNA: TGCGCCAGCAGCTTCGCCCGGGACGAGCCCTACGAGCAGTACTTC. This encodes CASSFARDEPYEQYF.

This clonotype turned up a few times. This rearrangement joins TRBV7-9 to TRBJ2-7; no clear D. CDR1 and CDR2 (germline): SEHNR, FQNEAQ (reference sequence). The CDR3 contains 13 residues. V was cut by 5 bases and J by 3 bases, with 11 bases left in between. The CDR3 is CASSASAVYEQYF. The CDR3, as DNA: TGTGCCAGCAGCGCCTCTGCGGTCTACGAGCAGTACTTC.

This chain uses TRBV12-3 or TRBV12-4 with TRBJ2-1; 14 bases agree with TRBD2. The CDR3 has 20 amino acids. The J segment lost 4 bases and the V segment lost 3 bases, leaving 14 bases of the junction unmatched. The CDR3 DNA reads as TGTGCCAGCAGTTTGGGGGGCTGGACTAGCGGGGGGACTGCGTACAATGAGCAGTTCTTC. This encodes CASSLGGWTSGGTAYNEQFF.

This clonotype was counted only a few times. CDR3 sequence: CAWSVGHGLYEQYF. The CDR3 DNA reads as TGTGCCTGGAGTGTAGGGCATGGGCTGTACGAGCAGTACTTC. This sequence joins TRBV30 and TRBJ2-7; D uncertain. V gave up 0 bases and J gave up 4 bases, with 13 bases separating them. Germline V gene sequence: CDR1 GTSNPN, CDR2 SVGIG (reference sequence). This CDR3 spans 14 amino acids.

The chain joins TRBV19 to TRBJ2-7, with 7 bases matching TRBD2. Germline V gene data show CDR1 as LNHDA and CDR2 as SQIVND (reference sequence). V lost 2 bases, J lost 2 bases, and 6 bases stayed unmatched. The CDR3 extends over 15 amino acids. The chain's CDR3 is CASSIKLARPYEQYF. CDR3 nucleotide sequence: TGTGCCAGTAGTATAAAACTAGCGCGCCCCTACGAGCAGTACTTC.

This clonotype was detected ten times or more. This chain connects TRBV27 to TRBJ2-3, with D possibly called TRBD1 or TRBD2 (8 bases each). This CDR3 comprises 16 residues. CDR1 is MNHEY, CDR2 SMNVEV, per germline (reference sequence). Trimming took 6 bases from V and 2 from J, leaving 18 bases between them. The CDR3 region has the DNA TGTGCCAGCAGCCCAGGGGGCGGGGGGTACACAGATACGCAGTATTTT. Its translation: CASSPGGGGYTDTQYF.

Concerning this clonotype itself: This sequence may be a read error, since a much larger clone differs from it by one base. The chain recombines TRBV27 with TRBJ1-6; D gene unclear. The ends were cut back, 2 bases at V and 8 bases at J, with 13 bases in the middle. This CDR3 region has 15 residues. CDR1 is MNHEY and CDR2 is SMNVEV in the germline V gene (reference sequence). This chain's CDR3 is CASSLAFGGDSPLHF. The CDR3 DNA is TGTGCCAGCAGTTTAGCGTTTGGCGGGGATTCACCCCTCCACTTT.

This clonotype turned up a few times. This chain connects TRBV27 to TRBJ2-7, with TRBD2 identical over 8 bases. CDR1 is MNHEY, CDR2 SMNVEV, per germline (reference sequence). The length of the CDR3 is 15 residues. The trim removed 8 bases at V and 0 bases at J, leaving 9 bases unmatched. The DNA for the CDR3 is TGTGCCAGCGCAAGAACGGGGGGGGTCTCCTACGAGCAGTACTTC. It codes for CASARTGGVSYEQYF.